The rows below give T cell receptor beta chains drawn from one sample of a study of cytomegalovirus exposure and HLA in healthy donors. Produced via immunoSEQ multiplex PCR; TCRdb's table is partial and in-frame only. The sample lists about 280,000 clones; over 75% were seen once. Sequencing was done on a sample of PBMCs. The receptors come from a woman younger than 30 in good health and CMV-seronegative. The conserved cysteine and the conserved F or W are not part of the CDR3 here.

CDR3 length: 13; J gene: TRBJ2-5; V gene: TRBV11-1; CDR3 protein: ASSSSRQGLETQY
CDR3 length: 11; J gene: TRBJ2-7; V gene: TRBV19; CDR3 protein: ASGGLASYEQY
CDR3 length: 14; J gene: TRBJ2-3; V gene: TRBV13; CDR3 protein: ASSSTGLAGTDTQY
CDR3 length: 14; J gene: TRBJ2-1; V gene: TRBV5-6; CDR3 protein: ASSSIAQFSENEQF
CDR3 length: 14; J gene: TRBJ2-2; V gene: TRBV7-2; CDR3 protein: ASSEPGQGSSGELF
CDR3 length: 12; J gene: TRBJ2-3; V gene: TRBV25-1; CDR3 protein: ASRSGHNTDTQY
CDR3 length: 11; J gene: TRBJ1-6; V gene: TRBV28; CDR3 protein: ASSSGLPKPLH
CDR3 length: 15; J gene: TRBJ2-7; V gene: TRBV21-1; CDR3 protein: ASSKRAGQGSSYEQY
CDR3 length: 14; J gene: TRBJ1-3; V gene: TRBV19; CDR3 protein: ASSIHRPGPGNTIY
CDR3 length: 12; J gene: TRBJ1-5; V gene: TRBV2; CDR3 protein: ASNVGGGNQPQH
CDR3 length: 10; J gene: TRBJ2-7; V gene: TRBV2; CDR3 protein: ASSVQGGEQY
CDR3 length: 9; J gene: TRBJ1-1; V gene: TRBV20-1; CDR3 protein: SAPYRSEAF
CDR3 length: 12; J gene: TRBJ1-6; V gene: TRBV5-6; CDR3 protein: ASSLDRAGSPLH
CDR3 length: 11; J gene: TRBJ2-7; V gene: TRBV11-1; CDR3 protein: ASSRGSSYEQY
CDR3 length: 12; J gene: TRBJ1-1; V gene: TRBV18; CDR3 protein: ASSLGQGHTEAF
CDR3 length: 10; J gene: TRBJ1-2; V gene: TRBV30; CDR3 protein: AWRQELYGYT
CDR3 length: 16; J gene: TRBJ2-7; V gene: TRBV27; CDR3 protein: ASRRATSGARSSYEQY
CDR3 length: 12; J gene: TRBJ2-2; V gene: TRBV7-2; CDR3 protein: ASSLSQGTGELF
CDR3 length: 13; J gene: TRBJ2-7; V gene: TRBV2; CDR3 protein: ASSDSGRGQGEQY
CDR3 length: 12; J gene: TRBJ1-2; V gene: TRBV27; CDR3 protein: ASASGGGYYGYT
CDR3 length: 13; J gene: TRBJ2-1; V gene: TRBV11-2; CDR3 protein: ASSFNRGQYNEQF
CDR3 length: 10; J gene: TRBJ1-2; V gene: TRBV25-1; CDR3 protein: ASAGGLYGYT
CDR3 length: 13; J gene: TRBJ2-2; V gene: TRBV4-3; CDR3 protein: ASSRGRVNTGELF
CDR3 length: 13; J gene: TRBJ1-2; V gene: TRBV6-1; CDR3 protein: ASSHQGGVDYGYT
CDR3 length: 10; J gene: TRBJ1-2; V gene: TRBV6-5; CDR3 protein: ASRVTGYGYT
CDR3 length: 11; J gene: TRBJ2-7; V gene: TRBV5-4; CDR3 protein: ASSPGSSYEQY
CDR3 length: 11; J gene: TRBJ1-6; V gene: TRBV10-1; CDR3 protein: ASTPPGDRLIH
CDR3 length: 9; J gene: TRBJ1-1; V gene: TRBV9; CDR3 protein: ASSVGAEAF
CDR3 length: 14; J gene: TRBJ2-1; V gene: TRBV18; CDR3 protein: ASSHKPGQGKNEQF
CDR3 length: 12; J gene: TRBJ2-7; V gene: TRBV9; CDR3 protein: ASSEGLAGYEQY
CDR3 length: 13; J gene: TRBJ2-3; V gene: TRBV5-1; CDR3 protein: ASSQRVRGTDTQY
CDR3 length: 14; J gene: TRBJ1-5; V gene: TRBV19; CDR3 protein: ASSSGTGGVYQPQH
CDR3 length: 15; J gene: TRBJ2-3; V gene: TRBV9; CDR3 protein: ASSVTSGRAASDTQY
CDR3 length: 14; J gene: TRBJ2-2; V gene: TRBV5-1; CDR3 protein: ASSLVRASYTGELF
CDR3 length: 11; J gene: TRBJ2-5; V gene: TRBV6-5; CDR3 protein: ASSWDKGETQY